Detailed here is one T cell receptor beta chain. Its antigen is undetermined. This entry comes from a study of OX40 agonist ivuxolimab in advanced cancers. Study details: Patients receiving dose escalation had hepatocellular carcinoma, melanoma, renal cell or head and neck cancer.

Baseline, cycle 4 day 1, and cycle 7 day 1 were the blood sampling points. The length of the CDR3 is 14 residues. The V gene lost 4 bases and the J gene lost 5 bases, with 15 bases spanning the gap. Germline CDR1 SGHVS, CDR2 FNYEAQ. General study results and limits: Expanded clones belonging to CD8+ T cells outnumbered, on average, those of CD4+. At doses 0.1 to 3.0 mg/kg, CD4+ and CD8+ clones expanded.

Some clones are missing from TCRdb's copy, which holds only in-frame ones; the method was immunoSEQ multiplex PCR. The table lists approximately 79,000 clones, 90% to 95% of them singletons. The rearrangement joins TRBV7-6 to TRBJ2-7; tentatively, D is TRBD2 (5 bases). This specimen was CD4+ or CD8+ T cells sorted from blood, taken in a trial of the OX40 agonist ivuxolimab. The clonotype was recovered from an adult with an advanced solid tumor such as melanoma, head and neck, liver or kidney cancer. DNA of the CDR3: TGTGCCAGCAGCTCCGCGTCCCCCGGGAACGAGCAGTACTTC. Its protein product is CASSSASPGNEQYF.